Listed below are T cell receptor beta chains from one sample, sequenced in a study of cytotoxic CD8 clonotypes in ibrutinib-treated CLL. The method was immunoSEQ multiplex PCR; TCRdb's version includes in-frame clones alone and lacks a portion of them. The profile covers roughly 38,000 clones, with 45% to 50% appearing a single time and approximately 20% taken by the ten largest. The sequencing here drew on PBMCs, taken before ibrutinib treatment. These TCRs come from a human donor with chronic lymphocytic leukemia. CDR3s include the opening cysteine and the closing phenylalanine or tryptophan. Each record gives: J gene, clone size, V gene, D gene, CDR3 protein, CDR3 DNA. The D gene is left open where the match is weak. The size entry is marked missing in some rows and otherwise reads once, few, many or a size class.

j_gene: TRBJ2-7
abundance: NA
v_gene: TRBV7-3
d_gene: TRBD1
CDR3aa: CASSHSYDRGQGWKGSYEQYF
CDR3nt: TGTGCCAGCAGCCACTCCTATGACAGGGGGCAAGGGTGGAAGGGCTCCTACGAGCAGTACTTC

j_gene: TRBJ2-7
abundance: NA
v_gene: TRBV6-6
d_gene: NA
CDR3aa: CASSTGFHEQYF
CDR3nt: TGTGCCAGCAGCACAGGGTTCCACGAGCAGTACTTC

j_gene: TRBJ2-7
abundance: NA
v_gene: TRBV5-8
d_gene: TRBD1
CDR3aa: CASSSGRDRAYEQYF
CDR3nt: TGTGCCAGCAGTTCCGGCCGGGACAGGGCCTACGAGCAGTACTTC

j_gene: TRBJ2-3
abundance: NA
v_gene: TRBV5-4
d_gene: TRBD2
CDR3aa: CASSLAGLAGTDTQYF
CDR3nt: TGTGCCAGCAGCTTGGCGGGACTAGCGGGCACAGATACGCAGTATTTT

j_gene: TRBJ1-2
abundance: NA
v_gene: TRBV6-1
d_gene: NA
CDR3aa: CASSEPRRGTIGYTF
CDR3nt: TGTGCCAGCAGTGAACCCCGGAGAGGGACGATTGGCTACACCTTC

j_gene: TRBJ1-1
abundance: NA
v_gene: TRBV11-1
d_gene: NA
CDR3aa: CASSLSPGFGNTEAFF
CDR3nt: TGTGCCAGCAGCTTATCCCCGGGGTTCGGAAACACTGAAGCTTTCTTT

j_gene: TRBJ2-1
abundance: NA
v_gene: TRBV12-2
d_gene: NA
CDR3aa: CASRLALPNRRFSYNEQFF
CDR3nt: TGTGCAAGTCGATTAGCTCTCCCGAATCGGCGGTTTTCCTACAATGAGCAGTTCTTC

j_gene: TRBJ1-2
abundance: NA
v_gene: TRBV6-5
d_gene: NA
CDR3aa: CASSYTGLRYGYTF
CDR3nt: TGTGCCAGCAGTTACACTGGGCTGCGGTATGGCTACACCTTC

j_gene: TRBJ1-5
abundance: NA
v_gene: TRBV5-4
d_gene: NA
CDR3aa: CASSLNLGEHQPQHF
CDR3nt: TGTGCCAGCAGCTTGAATTTGGGGGAGCATCAGCCCCAGCATTTT

j_gene: TRBJ1-2
abundance: few
v_gene: TRBV19
d_gene: NA
CDR3aa: CASSSGSRLGTF
CDR3nt: TGTGCCAGTAGTTCCGGGTCCAGGTTGGGCACCTTC

j_gene: TRBJ2-1
abundance: NA
v_gene: TRBV9
d_gene: TRBD2
CDR3aa: CASSAGTSQENEQFF
CDR3nt: TGTGCCAGCAGCGCAGGGACTAGCCAGGAAAATGAGCAGTTCTTC

j_gene: TRBJ1-1
abundance: NA
v_gene: TRBV2
d_gene: TRBD1
CDR3aa: CASRPDRGGTEAFF
CDR3nt: TGTGCCAGCAGACCGGACAGGGGAGGTACTGAAGCTTTCTTT

j_gene: TRBJ2-1
abundance: NA
v_gene: TRBV5-6
d_gene: NA
CDR3aa: CASSPPAGLGGHNEQFF
CDR3nt: TGTGCCAGCAGCCCGCCCGCGGGGCTAGGGGGACACAATGAGCAGTTCTTC

j_gene: TRBJ1-4
abundance: NA
v_gene: TRBV4-1
d_gene: NA
CDR3aa: CASSLNLGGGDEKLFF
CDR3nt: TGCGCCAGCAGCCTGAACTTGGGGGGAGGAGATGAAAAACTGTTTTTT

j_gene: TRBJ2-3
abundance: once
v_gene: TRBV27
d_gene: NA
CDR3aa: CASSSLGSTDTQYF
CDR3nt: TGTGCCAGCAGTTCCCTCGGGAGCACAGATACGCAGTATTTT

j_gene: TRBJ2-3
abundance: NA
v_gene: TRBV7-9
d_gene: TRBD1
CDR3aa: CASSPRGTGNTDTQYF
CDR3nt: TGTGCCAGCAGCCCGAGAGGGACAGGAAACACAGATACGCAGTATTTT

j_gene: TRBJ2-1
abundance: NA
v_gene: TRBV28
d_gene: TRBD2
CDR3aa: CASSHGLAGLQNEQFF
CDR3nt: TGTGCCAGCAGTCACGGACTAGCGGGGCTCCAAAATGAGCAGTTCTTC

j_gene: TRBJ1-1
abundance: NA
v_gene: TRBV27
d_gene: NA
CDR3aa: CATAGGRITEAFF
CDR3nt: TGTGCCACCGCTGGGGGGCGTATCACTGAAGCTTTCTTT

j_gene: TRBJ1-5
abundance: NA
v_gene: TRBV13
d_gene: NA
CDR3aa: CASSLGGMDQPQHF
CDR3nt: TGTGCCAGCAGCTTAGGGGGGATGGATCAGCCCCAGCATTTT

j_gene: TRBJ2-7
abundance: NA
v_gene: TRBV5-6
d_gene: NA
CDR3aa: CASSTGTYEQYF
CDR3nt: TGTGCCAGCAGCACTGGGACCTACGAGCAGTACTTC

j_gene: TRBJ2-1
abundance: NA
v_gene: TRBV5-4
d_gene: NA
CDR3aa: CASSLGRDAYNEQFF
CDR3nt: TGTGCCAGCAGCTTGGGGAGGGACGCCTACAATGAGCAGTTCTTC

j_gene: TRBJ2-7
abundance: NA
v_gene: TRBV4-2
d_gene: NA
CDR3aa: CASSQSLTTAAYEQYF
CDR3nt: TGTGCCAGCAGCCAATCCCTTACGACAGCTGCCTACGAGCAGTACTTC

j_gene: TRBJ1-1
abundance: few
v_gene: TRBV7-8
d_gene: TRBD1
CDR3aa: CASSFGQGVAEAFF
CDR3nt: TGTGCCAGCAGCTTCGGACAGGGGGTGGCTGAAGCTTTCTTT

j_gene: TRBJ2-7
abundance: NA
v_gene: TRBV11-2
d_gene: NA
CDR3aa: CASSSNSLPPYEQYF
CDR3nt: TGTGCCAGCAGCTCTAACAGCCTACCCCCCTACGAGCAGTACTTC

j_gene: TRBJ1-5
abundance: NA
v_gene: TRBV7-9
d_gene: NA
CDR3aa: CASSLAVGSNQPQHF
CDR3nt: TGTGCCAGCAGCTTAGCGGTAGGGAGCAATCAGCCCCAGCATTTT

j_gene: TRBJ1-2
abundance: NA
v_gene: TRBV11-2
d_gene: TRBD1
CDR3aa: CASSSTGGWGYTF
CDR3nt: TGTGCCAGCAGCTCAACAGGGGGCTGGGGCTACACCTTC

j_gene: TRBJ2-2
abundance: few
v_gene: TRBV5-6
d_gene: NA
CDR3aa: CASSWGTGELFF
CDR3nt: TGTGCCAGCAGCTGGGGCACCGGGGAGCTGTTTTTT

j_gene: TRBJ1-2
abundance: few
v_gene: TRBV19
d_gene: NA
CDR3aa: CARPLLFRDRHNYGYTF
CDR3nt: TGTGCCAGGCCTTTGTTATTCCGGGACCGACATAACTATGGCTACACCTTC

j_gene: TRBJ2-1
abundance: NA
v_gene: TRBV6-5
d_gene: TRBD2
CDR3aa: CASSWIAGGNYNEQFF
CDR3nt: TGTGCCAGCAGTTGGATAGCGGGGGGCAATTACAATGAGCAGTTCTTC

j_gene: TRBJ2-1
abundance: NA
v_gene: TRBV7-2
d_gene: TRBD2
CDR3aa: CASSLARPGGNNEQFF
CDR3nt: TGTGCCAGCAGCTTAGCGCGTCCGGGGGGAAACAATGAGCAGTTCTTC

j_gene: TRBJ1-2
abundance: NA
v_gene: TRBV25-1
d_gene: TRBD1
CDR3aa: CASSDSGQPYGYTF
CDR3nt: TGTGCCAGCAGTGATTCGGGACAGCCCTATGGCTACACCTTC

j_gene: TRBJ1-5
abundance: NA
v_gene: TRBV7-2
d_gene: TRBD1
CDR3aa: CASSLTGGSNQPQHF
CDR3nt: TGTGCCAGCAGCCTTACAGGGGGTAGCAATCAGCCCCAGCATTTT

j_gene: TRBJ2-3
abundance: once
v_gene: TRBV29-1
d_gene: TRBD2
CDR3aa: CSVGGGWVTDTQYF
CDR3nt: TGCAGCGTTGGGGGAGGGTGGGTAACAGATACGCAGTATTTT

j_gene: TRBJ2-1
abundance: NA
v_gene: TRBV11-2
d_gene: NA
CDR3aa: CASSSIYEQFF
CDR3nt: TGTGCCAGCAGCTCCATTTACGAGCAGTTCTTC

j_gene: TRBJ1-3
abundance: NA
v_gene: TRBV5-1
d_gene: NA
CDR3aa: CASSLFGQRGNTIYF
CDR3nt: TGCGCCAGCAGCTTGTTTGGACAGAGAGGAAACACCATATATTTT

j_gene: TRBJ1-5
abundance: NA
v_gene: TRBV5-4
d_gene: TRBD1
CDR3aa: CASSPGQGFDQPQHF
CDR3nt: TGTGCCAGCAGCCCTGGACAGGGCTTTGATCAGCCCCAGCATTTT

j_gene: TRBJ1-1
abundance: once
v_gene: TRBV13
d_gene: TRBD1
CDR3aa: CASSIRDRGTEAFF
CDR3nt: TGTGCCAGCAGCATCCGGGACAGGGGCACTGAAGCTTTCTTT

j_gene: TRBJ1-2
abundance: few
v_gene: TRBV5-4
d_gene: TRBD1
CDR3aa: CASSPQDRAFSLGYTF
CDR3nt: TGTGCCAGCAGCCCCCAGGACAGGGCATTTTCTTTGGGCTACACCTTC

j_gene: TRBJ2-7
abundance: NA
v_gene: TRBV2
d_gene: TRBD2
CDR3aa: CASRSGLGIVEQYF
CDR3nt: TGTGCCAGCAGGTCGGGACTAGGAATCGTCGAGCAGTACTTC

j_gene: TRBJ1-6
abundance: few
v_gene: TRBV5-1
d_gene: NA
CDR3aa: CASRPDENNSPLHF
CDR3nt: TGCGCCAGCAGACCTGACGAGAACAATTCACCCCTCCACTTT

j_gene: TRBJ1-1
abundance: NA
v_gene: TRBV5-4
d_gene: NA
CDR3aa: CASSLSVNTEAFF
CDR3nt: TGTGCCAGCAGTCTATCGGTTAACACTGAAGCTTTCTTT

j_gene: TRBJ1-3
abundance: many
v_gene: TRBV7-9
d_gene: TRBD1
CDR3aa: CASSDTGANGNTIYF
CDR3nt: TGTGCCAGCAGCGATACAGGGGCGAACGGAAACACCATATATTTT

j_gene: TRBJ2-5
abundance: NA
v_gene: TRBV5-1
d_gene: TRBD2
CDR3aa: CASSLGPIAGGQETQYF
CDR3nt: TGCGCCAGCAGCTTGGGCCCCATAGCGGGGGGCCAAGAGACCCAGTACTTC

j_gene: TRBJ1-2
abundance: few
v_gene: TRBV2
d_gene: NA
CDR3aa: CASRQGHPNYGYTF
CDR3nt: TGTGCCAGCAGACAGGGCCATCCTAACTATGGCTACACCTTC

j_gene: TRBJ1-6
abundance: NA
v_gene: TRBV2
d_gene: NA
CDR3aa: CASKRQSSYNSPLHF
CDR3nt: TGTGCCAGCAAGAGACAGAGCTCCTATAATTCACCCCTCCACTTT

j_gene: TRBJ1-2
abundance: few
v_gene: TRBV10-3
d_gene: NA
CDR3aa: CAISDSLRDAYF
CDR3nt: TGTGCCATCAGTGATAGTCTCCGGGACGCCTACTTC

j_gene: TRBJ1-4
abundance: few
v_gene: TRBV10-3
d_gene: NA
CDR3aa: CAIGPGATANEKLFF
CDR3nt: TGTGCCATCGGGCCAGGGGCTACAGCTAATGAAAAACTGTTTTTT

j_gene: TRBJ1-3
abundance: NA
v_gene: TRBV29-1
d_gene: NA
CDR3aa: CSAGRGNTIYF
CDR3nt: TGCAGCGCCGGTCGGGGAAACACCATATATTTT

j_gene: TRBJ2-5
abundance: NA
v_gene: TRBV12-5
d_gene: TRBD1
CDR3aa: CASGAPGQEEETQYF
CDR3nt: TGTGCTAGTGGTGCTCCGGGACAGGAAGAAGAGACCCAGTACTTC

j_gene: TRBJ1-2
abundance: NA
v_gene: TRBV28
d_gene: TRBD1
CDR3aa: CASSRQGHGYTF
CDR3nt: TGTGCCAGCAGTCGACAGGGCCATGGCTACACCTTC

j_gene: TRBJ1-1
abundance: many
v_gene: TRBV5-1
d_gene: TRBD1
CDR3aa: CASSWGDRANTEAFF
CDR3nt: TGCGCCAGCAGCTGGGGGGACAGGGCCAACACTGAAGCTTTCTTT

j_gene: TRBJ2-1
abundance: NA
v_gene: TRBV9
d_gene: NA
CDR3aa: CASSVGLDNEQFF
CDR3nt: TGTGCCAGCAGCGTAGGTCTAGACAATGAGCAGTTCTTC

j_gene: TRBJ1-1
abundance: NA
v_gene: TRBV5-5
d_gene: NA
CDR3aa: CASSLGQARTEAFF
CDR3nt: TGTGCCAGCAGCTTGGGACAGGCTCGAACTGAAGCTTTCTTT

j_gene: TRBJ2-5
abundance: NA
v_gene: TRBV15
d_gene: TRBD1
CDR3aa: CATSRGFGTEETQYF
CDR3nt: TGTGCCACCAGCAGAGGCTTTGGGACAGAAGAGACCCAGTACTTC